These 13 T cell receptor beta chains came from one sample sequenced in a study of neurological immune-mediated disorders. MiXCR was run by TCRdb on the 5' RACE reads, yielding one entry per CDR3 protein. The table has around 62,000 distinct CDR3 sequences, over 4% seen once. The specimen sequenced was PBMCs. The receptors originated from a man aged 45 to 65 with multiple sclerosis.

This rearrangement joins TRBV7-2 to TRBJ2-1; 15 bases are a match to TRBD2. After removal of 6 bases from V and 9 bases from J, the junction contained 12 bases not matched to a gene. CDR3 size: 17 residues. Germline V gene sequence: CDR1 SGHTA, CDR2 FQGNSA. CDR3 sequence (DNA): TGTGCCAGCAGTTTACCAGGACTAGCGGGGGGGCTTAGTGAGCAGTTCTTC. Its translation: CASSLPGLAGGLSEQFF.

There are many counts of this clonotype. This sequence joins TRBV4-3 and TRBJ1-2; tentatively, D is TRBD1 (5 bases). The germline gives CDR1 LGHNA, CDR2 YSLEER. V was shortened by 1 base and J by 4 bases, with 13 bases between the two germline ends. CDR3 size: 15 residues. As DNA, the CDR3 is TGCGCCAGCAGCCAAGTGGGCGAGGGGTTCTATGGCTACACCTTC. Its translation: CASSQVGEGFYGYTF.

This clonotype was seen a few times. A much larger clone is a single base away; this may be a read error. This chain links TRBV12-3 or TRBV12-4 with TRBJ1-1; weak D call: TRBD1 (6 bases). There are 13 residues in the CDR3. The V end was cut by 4 bases, the J end by 4 bases, with 10 bases between. Written as DNA, the CDR3 is TGTGCCAGCAGTTACAGGGTTGGCACTGAAGCTTTCTTT. It yields the protein CASSYRVGTEAFF.

This clonotype was seen many times. V gene TRBV11-2 combines with J gene TRBJ2-3; TRBD2 is a possible D gene (5 bases). V lost 4 bases and J 1 base, leaving 12 bases between the germline ends. The CDR3 spans 15 residues. CDR1 is SGHAT, CDR2 FQNNGV, per germline. CDR3 in DNA: TGTGCCAGCAGCTACTCACTAGAAGGCACAGATACGCAGTATTTT. Translated: CASSYSLEGTDTQYF.

This clonotype was counted many times. The rearrangement joins TRBV5-6 to TRBJ2-7, with D perhaps TRBD1 (6 bases). Trimming removed 0 bases at V and 5 bases at J, with 12 bases between. Germline CDR1 SGHDT, CDR2 YYEEEE. The CDR3 spans 14 residues. The CDR3 nucleotides are TGTGCCAGCAGCTTGGACAGGGAGAAAGACGAGCAGTACGTC. Residues: CASSLDREKDEQYV.

This clonotype was counted many times. Germline and junction disagree at one end, which may indicate a read error. For the CDR3, the DNA is TGCAGTGCTAGAGTTACTCGGGACAGGAGTGGTTACAATCAGCCCCAGAATTTT. Residues: CSARVTRDRSGYNQPQNF. This chain connects TRBV20-1 to TRBJ1-5; 8 nucleotides match TRBD1. The length of the CDR3 is 18 residues. Germline V gene data show CDR1 as DFQATT and CDR2 as SNEGSKA (reference sequence).

A word on this clonotype: One end of the junction fails to match germline, which may point to a read error. The chain couples TRBV20-1 to TRBJ1-5; D uncertain. Germline-derived CDR1 and CDR2 are DFQATT and SNEGSKA (reference sequence). The CDR3 sequence is 12 residues long. The CDR3 is CSATSGDQPQNF. CDR3 sequence (DNA): TGCAGTGCCACCTCTGGGGATCAGCCCCAGAATTTT.

This clonotype was recorded at least ten times. The V gene is TRBV7-9, the J gene TRBJ2-5; 8 bases fit TRBD1. The CDR3 length is 13 residues. The germline gives CDR1 SEHNR, CDR2 FQNEAQ (reference sequence). The trim removed 7 bases at V and 3 bases at J, leaving 4 bases unmatched. In DNA, the CDR3 is TGTGCCAGCACCTGGGACAGGAAAGAGACCCAGTACTTC. Encoded protein: CASTWDRKETQYF. Full variable domain (missing parts from reference TRBV7-9 and TRBJ2-5): DTGVSQNPRHKITKRGQNVTFRCDPISEHNRLYWYRQTLGQGPEFLTYFQNEAQLEKSRLLSDRFSAERPKGSFSTLEIQRTEQGDSAMYLCASTWDRKETQYFGPGTRLLVL.

This clonotype has ten or more counts. V usage is TRBV7-9 and J usage is TRBJ2-3, with 8 bases identical to TRBD1. CDR3 size: 16 residues. Trimming removed 5 bases from V and 11 bases from J; junction bases left unmatched: 18. Germline lookup yields CDR1 SEHNR and CDR2 FQNEAQ (reference sequence). The CDR3: CASSPRTGTGRVWQYF. The CDR3 DNA reads as TGTGCCAGCAGCCCTCGGACAGGGACTGGAAGGGTGTGGCAGTATTTT.

The genes are TRBV5-1 and TRBJ1-2; TRBD1 is a possible D gene (5 bases). This CDR3 spans 15 amino acids. With 0 bases removed from V and 4 bases from J, the gap between germline ends came to 13 bases. Germline-derived CDR1 and CDR2 are SGHRS and YFSETQ. CDR3 in amino acids: CASSLAGDGFYGYTF. The CDR3 nucleotides read TGCGCCAGCAGCTTGGCGGGGGACGGATTCTATGGCTACACCTTC.

There are many counts of this clonotype. The chain uses TRBV20-1 and TRBJ2-7; tentatively, D is TRBD2 (6 bases). The length of the CDR3 is 15 residues. V was shortened by 3 bases and J by 0 bases, with 15 bases between the two germline ends. CDR1 DFQATT and CDR2 SNEGSKA come from the germline V gene (reference sequence). In DNA form, the CDR3 reads TGCAGTGCTAGCGCTGTCGGGGAGGACTCCTACGAGCAGTACGTC. Translated: CSASAVGEDSYEQYV.

The sample holds many counts of this clonotype. The V call is TRBV7-6, the J call TRBJ2-7; no clear D gene. Germline CDR1 is SGHVS and CDR2 is FNYEAQ. Deletions cut 5 bases from V and 5 bases from J, with 13 bases between. The CDR3 extends over 13 amino acids. CDR3 in amino acids: CASSHYKRHEQYV. The DNA of the CDR3 is TGTGCCAGCAGCCACTACAAGCGCCACGAGCAGTACGTC.

This clonotype showed up many times. V and J are TRBV10-3 and TRBJ2-1, with 9 bases aligning to TRBD2. The CDR3 totals 14 residues. Germline V gives CDR1 ENHRY, CDR2 SYGVKD. V lost 5 bases, J lost 5 bases, and 4 bases stayed unmatched. CDR3 residues: CAISKSGGNNEQFF. Written as DNA, the CDR3 is TGTGCCATCAGTAAGAGCGGGGGGAACAATGAGCAGTTCTTC.